This is a list of T cell receptor beta chains from one sample in a study of OX40 agonist ivuxolimab in advanced cancers. Sequencing used immunoSEQ multiplex PCR; TCRdb keeps in-frame clones, though not all of them. This sample has approximately 33,000 clones, with 90% to 95% found just once. The specimen comprised CD4+ or CD8+ T cells sorted from blood, sampled in a trial of the OX40 agonist ivuxolimab. These receptors all come from an adult with an advanced solid tumor such as melanoma, head and neck, liver or kidney cancer. Both conserved end residues are part of each CDR3. Fields, in order: D gene, clone size, J gene, V gene, CDR3 DNA, CDR3 protein. A D gene is named only where the DNA matches it firmly. Clone size appears in some rows only: once, few, many, or a class for an expanded clone.

NA NA TRBJ1-1 TRBV20-1 TGCAGTGCTCCTAACACTGAAGCTTTCTTT CSAPNTEAFF
NA NA TRBJ1-5 TRBV4-1 TGCGCCAGCAGCCAAACAGTATCGGGACAATTCGAACAGCCCCAGCATTTT CASSQTVSGQFEQPQHF
NA NA TRBJ2-7 TRBV9 TGTGCCAGCAGCGTAGGGATGGGGGCAGCCTCCTACGAGCAGTACTTC CASSVGMGAASYEQYF
NA once TRBJ2-4 TRBV7-9 TGTGCCAGCAGCTTTAATTCCCCACGGGGATCGGCCAAAAACATTCAGTACTTC CASSFNSPRGSAKNIQYF
TRBD1 NA TRBJ2-7 TRBV30 TGTGCCTGGAGTCGAAGGGACAGGTACTACGAGCAGTACTTC CAWSRRDRYYEQYF
NA NA TRBJ2-7 TRBV6-1 TGTGCCAGCAGTTATATAGGGCGCTCCTACGAGCAGTACTTC CASSYIGRSYEQYF
NA NA TRBJ1-2 TRBV5-1 TGCGCCAGCAGCCACCGGGGGACCGGGCCTTATGGCTACACCTTC CASSHRGTGPYGYTF
TRBD1 NA TRBJ2-1 TRBV5-1 TGCGCCAGCAGCTCCACAGGGGGCCTACCTTACAATGAGCAGTTCTTC CASSSTGGLPYNEQFF
TRBD2 NA TRBJ2-7 TRBV19 TGTGCCAGTAGTATCGGGGGGGCAAGCGAGCAGTACTTC CASSIGGASEQYF
NA NA TRBJ2-3 TRBV19 TGTGCCAGTAAGCACAGGGAGTCTGGCACAGATACGCAGTATTTT CASKHRESGTDTQYF
TRBD2 NA TRBJ2-1 TRBV5-1 TGCGCCAGCAGCCGGGACTACCAAGAGCAGTTCTTC CASSRDYQEQFF
TRBD1 NA TRBJ2-1 TRBV5-6 TGTGCCAGCAGCCCCGGGACAGGATACAATGAGCAGTTCTTC CASSPGTGYNEQFF
NA NA TRBJ1-6 TRBV7-3 TGTGCCAGCAGCTTATATCGGCAGGGCGGTGGTTCACCCCTCCACTTT CASSLYRQGGGSPLHF
NA NA TRBJ2-2 TRBV6-5 TGTGCCAGCAGCCAGGGGTTCGGGGAGCTGTTTTTT CASSQGFGELFF
TRBD1 once TRBJ1-2 TRBV5-6 TGTGCCAGCAGTTTGGGACAGGGTTTCTATGGCTACACCTTC CASSLGQGFYGYTF
NA NA TRBJ1-3 TRBV4-1 TGCGCCAGCAGCCAGACAGTGAACTCTGGAAACACCATATATTTT CASSQTVNSGNTIYF
NA NA TRBJ2-3 TRBV29-1 TGCAGCGCCGCTAGTGATACGCAGTATTTT CSAASDTQYF
NA NA TRBJ2-3 TRBV27 TGTGCCAGCAGTGATCTTCGGACAGATACGCAGTATTTT CASSDLRTDTQYF
TRBD2 NA TRBJ2-1 TRBV19 TGTGCCAGTAGCCCCGGGACTAGTGCGTTCTTC CASSPGTSAFF
NA NA TRBJ2-7 TRBV9 TGTGCCAGCAGCGTAGTAGGGGGGCTGGACGAGCAGTACTTC CASSVVGGLDEQYF
NA few TRBJ1-1 TRBV6-5 TGTGCCAGCAGTCCGGGACAAAACACTGAAGCTTTCTTT CASSPGQNTEAFF
NA NA TRBJ2-1 TRBV29-1 TGCAGCGCAGCCTCTATAGAGAGCTCCTACAATGAGCAGTTCTTC CSAASIESSYNEQFF
TRBD2 NA TRBJ2-3 TRBV7-3 TGTGCCAGCAGCTTGGGACTAGCGGGGGGTGATACGCAGTATTTT CASSLGLAGGDTQYF
NA NA TRBJ2-7 TRBV7-9 TGTGCCAGCAGCTTAACCGGGACCTCCTACGAGCAGTACTTC CASSLTGTSYEQYF
NA NA TRBJ2-7 TRBV27 TGTGCCAGCGGGTTCTCTCTCTACGAGCAGTACTTC CASGFSLYEQYF
TRBD1 NA TRBJ2-7 TRBV7-9 TGTGCCAGCAGCGGCGGGACAGGCTTGAACGAGCAGTACTTC CASSGGTGLNEQYF
NA NA TRBJ1-2 TRBV7-9 TGTGCCAGCAGCTTAGGACAAGCCGCTAACTATGGCTACACCTTC CASSLGQAANYGYTF
TRBD2 NA TRBJ2-1 TRBV19 TGTGCCAGTAGTATGGGACTAGCGAGGTACAATGAGCAGTTCTTC CASSMGLARYNEQFF
NA NA TRBJ2-1 TRBV25-1 TGTGCCAGCTATCCGACTCACGGCTCCTACAATGAGCAGTTCTTC CASYPTHGSYNEQFF
NA NA TRBJ1-2 TRBV7-8 TGTGCCAGCAGCTTAGAAAGCCCGTATGGCTACACCTTC CASSLESPYGYTF
TRBD1 NA TRBJ1-5 TRBV4-1 TGCGCCAGCGGGGAAGGGGGCGGGGGGCCCCAGCATTTT CASGEGGGGPQHF
NA NA TRBJ2-7 TRBV7-3 TGTGCCAGCAGCCGGGGGTCCCGAGAGCAGTACTTC CASSRGSREQYF
TRBD2 NA TRBJ2-5 TRBV7-6 TGTGCCAGCAGCGTATATATTCGGACTAGCGGGAGGTCCCAAGAGACCCAGTACTTC CASSVYIRTSGRSQETQYF
NA once TRBJ2-5 TRBV13 TGTGCCAGCAGCCGAATGACTGGTGGAGAGACCCAGTACTTC CASSRMTGGETQYF
NA NA TRBJ2-4 TRBV11-2 TGTGCCAGCAGCTTAGGGTGGGGAAACATTCAGTACTTC CASSLGWGNIQYF
NA NA TRBJ1-1 TRBV27 TGTGCCAGCCTCGGAGTGATGAACACTGAAGCTTTCTTT CASLGVMNTEAFF
TRBD1 NA TRBJ2-7 TRBV28 TGTGCCAGCAGTTCCCGGGACAGATACTACGAGCAGTACTTC CASSSRDRYYEQYF
NA once TRBJ2-1 TRBV4-1 TGCGCCAGCAGCCAAGATCCTCCAGGGCGCTACAATGAGCAGTTCTTC CASSQDPPGRYNEQFF
NA NA TRBJ1-1 TRBV27 TGTGCCAGCAGTTTTAACCTGCACACTGAAGCTTTCTTT CASSFNLHTEAFF
NA NA TRBJ2-1 TRBV4-2 TGTGCCAGCAGCCAAGACCCCCCGGGGCGGCAGAACAATGAGCAGTTCTTC CASSQDPPGRQNNEQFF
NA NA TRBJ1-2 TRBV7-8 TGTGCCAGCAGCTTAGCGCTGAGCAGCTATGGCTACACCTTC CASSLALSSYGYTF
NA NA TRBJ1-4 TRBV15 TGTGCCACCAGCCCCGATGGTGTTGCAACTAATGAAAAACTGTTTTTT CATSPDGVATNEKLFF
TRBD1 NA TRBJ1-1 TRBV4-3 TGCGCCAGCAGCCAAAGGACAGGTAACGGGATGAACACTGAAGCTTTCTTT CASSQRTGNGMNTEAFF
TRBD1 NA TRBJ2-2 TRBV13 TGTGCCAGCAGCTTAGGAGGGGGCTGGACCGGGGAGCTGTTTTTT CASSLGGGWTGELFF
NA NA TRBJ2-7 TRBV6-5 TGTGCCAGCAGTAGTGGATCCAACTACGAGCAGTACTTC CASSSGSNYEQYF
NA NA TRBJ1-4 TRBV7-3 TGTGCCAGCAGCTCTTGGACACGGAATGAAAAACTGTTTTTT CASSSWTRNEKLFF
NA NA TRBJ1-2 TRBV7-9 TGTGCCAGCAGCCCCCCAGCGGGGATCGGGGGCTACACCTTC CASSPPAGIGGYTF
TRBD1 NA TRBJ2-7 TRBV6-1 TGTGCCAGCAGTGACTGGACAGGGGGCCCCTACGAGCAGTACTTC CASSDWTGGPYEQYF
NA once TRBJ2-7 TRBV27 TGTGCCAGCAGTATATCGGGATACGAGCAGTACTTC CASSISGYEQYF
NA NA TRBJ1-2 TRBV6-5 TGTGCCAGCAGTTACGGCCAGTTGGGCGGCTACACCTTC CASSYGQLGGYTF
NA NA TRBJ1-6 TRBV30 TGTGCCACCTCCTTGGGGTTGGGGATTTCACCCCTCCACTTT CATSLGLGISPLHF
NA NA TRBJ2-7 TRBV7-8 TGTGCCAGCAGCTTAAGCAGGTCGGGGGTCTGGGAGCAGTACTTC CASSLSRSGVWEQYF
NA NA TRBJ2-1 TRBV18 TGTGCCAGCTCATTACGACCGCACTCCTACAATGAGCAGTTCTTC CASSLRPHSYNEQFF